Presented here are 3 T cell receptor beta chains from one specimen sequenced in a study of breast tumors, draining lymph nodes, adjacent tissues. TCRdb used MiXCR to reprocess the multiplex PCR reads, holding one entry per CDR3 protein. The table includes roughly 17,000 distinct CDR3 sequences, about 60% detected once. The specimen was tumor-adjacent breast tissue. Source of these receptors: a female donor with breast cancer. Some clones in this sample may be carry-over from other donors' samples.

The chain employs TRBV5-1 and TRBJ2-7; possibly TRBD1 for D (5 bases). Trimming pared 0 bases from V and 6 bases from J, leaving 16 bases between. Germline lookup yields CDR1 SGHRS and CDR2 YFSETQ. The CDR3 spans 15 residues. The chain's CDR3 is CASSLGWGQLSEQYF. CDR3 in DNA: TGCGCCAGCAGCTTGGGTTGGGGCCAGCTTTCCGAGCAGTACTTC.

The rearrangement joins TRBV2 to TRBJ2-1; D not certain. The CDR3 is 11 residues long. The germline V gene encodes CDR1 SNHLY and CDR2 FYNNEI. V was shortened by 5 bases and J by 8 bases, with 7 bases between the two germline ends. The CDR3 DNA reads as TGTGCCAGCAGTTTGGCGGATGAGCAGTTCTTC. This codes for CASSLADEQFF. The full variable domain, with the rest looked up from reference TRBV2 and TRBJ2-1, is EPEVTQTPSHQVTQMGQEVILRCVPISNHLYFYWYRQILGQKVEFLVSFYNNEISEKSEIFDDQFSVERPDGSNFTLKIRSTKLEDSAMYFCASSLADEQFFGPGTRLTVL.

This clonotype turned up a few times. The chain joins TRBV9 to TRBJ1-2; TRBD1 agrees at 7 bases. There are 15 residues in the CDR3. V shed 3 bases and J 3 bases; nucleotides not matched to a gene: 8. Germline CDR1 and CDR2: SGDLS and YYNGEE. The chain's CDR3 is CASSAKVGQDYGYTF. Here the CDR3 DNA reads TGTGCCAGCAGCGCCAAAGTTGGACAGGACTATGGCTACACCTTC. Filled out from reference TRBV9 and TRBJ1-2, the complete variable domain reads DSGVTQTPKHLITATGQRVTLRCSPRSGDLSVYWYQQSLDQGLQFLIQYYNGEERAKGNILERFSAQQFPDLHSELNLSSLELGDSALYFCASSAKVGQDYGYTFGSGTRLTVV.